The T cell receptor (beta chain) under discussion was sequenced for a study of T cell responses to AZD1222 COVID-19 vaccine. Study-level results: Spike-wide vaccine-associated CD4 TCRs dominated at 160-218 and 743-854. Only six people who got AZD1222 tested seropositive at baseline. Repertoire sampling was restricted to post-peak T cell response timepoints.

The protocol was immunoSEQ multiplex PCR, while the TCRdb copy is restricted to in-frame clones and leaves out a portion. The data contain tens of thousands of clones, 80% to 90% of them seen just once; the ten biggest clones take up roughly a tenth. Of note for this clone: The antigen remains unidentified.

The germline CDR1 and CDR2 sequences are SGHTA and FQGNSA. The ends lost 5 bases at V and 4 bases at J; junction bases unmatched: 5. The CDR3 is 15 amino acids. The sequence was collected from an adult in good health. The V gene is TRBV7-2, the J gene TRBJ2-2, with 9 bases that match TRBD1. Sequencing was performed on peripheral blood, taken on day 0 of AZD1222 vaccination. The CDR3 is CASSAQGAPTGELFF. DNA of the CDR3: TGTGCCAGCAGCGCACAGGGGGCGCCCACCGGGGAGCTGTTTTTT.